What follows describes a single T cell receptor beta chain. CDR3 length: 14 residues. V was clipped by 4 bases and J by 7 bases; unmatched bases: 5. The V gene's germline CDR1 is MGHRA and CDR2 YSYEKL. The sample comes from a study of beta chain features in type 1 diabetes. Expressed TCRB transcripts were sequenced because the entire RNA isolate underwent reverse transcription. Naive, central memory and regulatory T cell samples averaged about 3.57 million immunoSEQ reads each. The protocol was immunoSEQ multiplex PCR, while the TCRdb copy is restricted to in-frame clones and leaves out a portion. The sample lists under 800,000 clones, about 14% occurring once. Purity (above 95%) was reached by all sorted populations.

Input material: naive CD4+ T cells from blood. The source of this sequence is a man aged 18 to 29 in good health. The chain employs TRBV4-1 and TRBJ1-4; 8 bases agree with TRBD1. The DNA for the CDR3 is TGCGCCAGCAGCCTCGGACAGGGAGGTGAAAAACTGTTTTTT. It codes for CASSLGQGGEKLFF.